This T cell receptor beta chain was retrieved from a study of cytomegalovirus exposure and HLA in healthy donors (dated by TCRdb to about 2017). In the study overall: According to an earlier analysis of 587 of the donors, about 170 million T cells yielded 117 million unique TCR beta sequences and 276 Gb of sequence data. Five DR-DQ haplotypes were treated as single units for association and clustering because of strong linkage in the cohort. A later genetic analysis used genome-wide SNP genotypes for about 65% of the 666 donors, treating that subset as a discovery cohort. A separate validation cohort of more than 100 different subjects was used in addition to the 666-subject first cohort. Using immunosequencing, the study profiled T cell repertoires from 550 to 750 subjects and related those repertoires to cytomegalovirus serostatus. Donor age, sex, ethnicity and CMV serostatus were compiled together with the repertoire data. The study aimed to test whether signatures of past pathogen exposure could be identified by cataloging public T cell receptors. HLA typing covered class I and class II loci at four-digit resolution. Of the roughly 410 genotyped donors, over 80% were placed in the genetic ancestry cluster associated with self-reported Caucasian donors. Typing coverage varied by locus: 629-630 donors for A, B, C, DRB1 and DQB1; more than 500 for DQA1; about 570 for DPA1; 400 to 480 for DPB1. Across under 500 genotyped donors of the cohort, an average of about 240,000 unique TCR beta nucleotide sequences per donor were sequenced, and roughly 18% of those sequences were non-productive. To decide whether each TCR beta V gene segment behaved as functional or pseudogenic, an earlier analysis of fewer than 750 of the donors relied on high-throughput TCR beta sequencing. Roughly 300 gigabases of sequencing data and tens of millions of unique TCR sequences were included in an early release covering 550 to 650 HLA-typed donors. A later analysis re-examined previously published TCR beta repertoires from more than 650 donors and added high-resolution HLA genotyping to investigate patterns of TCR occurrence. All discovery cohort repertoires had been generated on a single sequencing platform. In the later analysis, no new phenotypic data were used to find candidate immune exposures; instead, reliance was placed on TCR beta sequences and their occurrence across donors. The study combined high-throughput TCR immunosequencing, statistical association of individual TCRs with disease status, and machine learning to predict cytomegalovirus infection status.

The cohort comprised hundreds of healthy bone marrow donors. At the time of sampling, every cohort member was nominally healthy, though immune exposures that went unrecorded were likely present. The donor tested CMV seronegative and was one of the 352 seronegative cohort members. A peripheral blood sample was collected from each donor, and TCR beta sequencing was performed on peripheral blood mononuclear cells. Genomic DNA extraction from the blood cell samples was performed with the Qiagen DNeasy Blood Extraction Kit. V loses 2 bases, J loses 3 bases, and the germline ends lie 10 bases apart. The CDR3 spans 13 residues, from the cysteine through the phenylalanine. The retained sequence is limited to the CDR3, 39 bases, with the frame set at the first base. From a lookup of the germline V gene, CDR1 and CDR2 are SQVTM and ANQGSEA. General findings and caveats noted by the study authors: A cluster of highly shared sequence variants was judged likely to represent a technical artifact of the sequencing pipeline. A later genetic analysis reported fewer N-insertions in productive TCRs among donors in an Asian-associated ancestry cluster than the roughly 700-donor mean. CMV serostatus was the only immune exposure information available for the cohort. Most TCR sequences were observed very rarely across donors, whereas some public TCRs were present in many individuals. A later analysis found that HLA-associated TCR beta chains were more clonally expanded and had lower generation probabilities than equally common non-associated chains. Most CMV-associated TCR beta chains appeared to be HLA-restricted in a later analysis, and the HLA associations seemed to be driven largely by CMV exposure. Some IMGT-functional V segments, including TRBV6-2 and TRBV6-3, could not be told apart with the 87-base-pair reads, so those segments were excluded. Specific HLA alleles were associated with 16,951 TCR beta sequences at a false discovery rate of 0.05 in a later analysis. The classifier was reported to diagnose cytomegalovirus status with high specificity and sensitivity in both the original and validation cohorts. A later analysis found that TCR association rates varied across HLA loci, with DRB1 alleles showing the most associated TCRs and HLA-C alleles the fewest. Correlated functional status among segregating V segments might be attributable to linkage disequilibrium, but an unknown experimental factor could not be ruled out. This cohort had only TCR beta chains sequenced, and the lack of alpha or paired-chain data limited which features could be detected. Because some donors lacked HLA typing at each locus, the association tests relied only on the typed subset. According to the authors, the approach could potentially be generalized to other disease states and immunological phenotypes. An association between a missense DCLRE1C variant and V-gene and J-gene trimming of TCR beta chains was found in a later genetic analysis and replicated in an independent cohort. According to a later analysis, parvovirus B19, influenza, CMV and Epstein-Barr virus appeared linked to several top co-occurrence clusters. Three of the identified cytomegalovirus-associated TCR beta chains were confirmed in vitro to be specific for cytomegalovirus antigens. Roughly uniform sequencing depth across donors was assumed in presence/absence analyses, although this assumption may not hold. In an earlier analysis of around 600 of the donors, most TCR beta V segments appeared in productive rearrangements about 87% or about 30% of the time, broadly matching IMGT annotations. In the study, approximately 160 TCR beta chains were listed as associated with cytomegalovirus. A further reported finding was that TCR beta sequences accurately predicted the HLA-A and HLA-B alleles for most subjects in the first cohort. When HLA alleles, especially DR and DQ, strongly co-occurred, attributing TCR associations to individual alleles was difficult. The earlier analysis of 587 of the donors excluded over 15 rarely observed V segments, including chromosome 9 orphons, because counts were too low.

Receptor libraries were prepared by the immunoSEQ multiplex PCR assay. The multiplex PCR relied on a mix of 60 forward primers for TCR Vbeta segments and 13 reverse primers for TCR Jbeta segments. The CDR3 region of rearranged TCR beta genes was amplified from genomic DNA by a multiplex PCR assay. The amplified TCR beta libraries were sequenced on the Illumina HiSeq System as 87-base-pair reads. The authors' pipeline ran thus. In a later analysis, 80 million or so unique TCR beta chains were counted across the approximately 640 repertoires, and around 10 million of these chains were shared by at least two donors. A nearest-neighbor algorithm error-corrected the raw reads and collapsed the reads into unique sequences, merging closely related sequences to remove PCR and sequencing errors. CDR3 sequences were aligned to IMGT reference sequences to assign V, D and J gene segments. Each retained sequence needed at least a six-nucleotide match to both a V gene segment and a J gene segment. A rearrangement was called productive if the CDR3 had no stop codons and remained in frame with V and J, and every other rearrangement was called non-productive. CDR3 was defined by IMGT convention, running from the second conserved V-encoded cysteine to the conserved J-encoded phenylalanine. Sequences without an unambiguous match to a single V gene segment were excluded from the earlier analysis of 450 to 750 of the donors. In an earlier analysis of about 590 of the donors, a V segment was called functional when productive rearrangements were above 56.7%, and segregating when the standard deviation between donors exceeded 5%. A statistical classification framework was built for diagnosing cytomegalovirus status from the catalog of TCR beta chain sequences. In a later analysis, TCR nucleotide sequences were compared against IMGT/GENE-DB human TR gene sequences so that V and J genes could be assigned. The TCRdist pipeline was used in a later analysis to assign CDR3 sequences and most-parsimonious VDJ recombination scenarios. A later analysis defined each TCR beta chain by its CDR3 amino acid sequence plus V-gene family, and excluded reads lacking a unique V-gene family. In a later analysis, fewer than 650 highly shared, low-generation-probability nucleotide sequences were removed to address suspected cross-contamination and a sequencing artifact. In a later analysis, a clonal expansion index for each public chain was calculated from normalized within-repertoire ranks of inferred template counts. In a later analysis, generation probabilities were computed with a VDJ recombination model fitted to out-of-frame rearrangements, and the resulting probabilities were checked against IGoR. A later analysis scored TCR-TCR, TCR-HLA and TCR-CMV co-occurrence with hypergeometric tests, applying a repertoire-size bias correction to TCR pairs. In a later analysis, false discovery rates were estimated by permuting HLA or CMV assignments 20 times. In a later analysis, co-occurring TCRs were grouped with DBSCAN, and TCRdist sequence similarity was added when clustering was performed within HLA-allele-positive subsets. Repertoires with fewer than 30,000 or more than 120,000 public chains, plus five repertoires with anomalous nucleotide sharing, were excluded from co-occurrence clustering. TCRdb took this table from immuneACCESS and kept in-frame rearrangements with V and J called. Such tables lack part of the clones; where checked against another copy, unresolved V genes explain under half of the gap, and the rest is unexplained. Clone size and V and J calls were adopted from that table, with D and trimming inferred from the DNA. The sample includes about 150,000 clones, with 74% observed a single time. 2.1% of the sample rests with the top ten.

With respect to this clone: Its antigen is not yet known. No base quality information exists; no much larger clone differs at one position.

The clonotype originates from a man aged 25-40 years in good health and CMV-seronegative. Sequenced sample: PBMCs. The V and J segments used are TRBV29-1 and TRBJ1-2; a confident D gene designation cannot be given. The CDR3 sequence is CSVESTVDYGYTF. The DNA sequence follows: TGCAGCGTTGAAAGTACGGTTGACTATGGCTACACCTTC.